The next 30 T cell receptor beta chains were all read from a single sample in a study of shared clonotypes between healthy human individuals. Clones were read by immunoSEQ multiplex PCR, and TCRdb kept only the in-frame ones, dropping some. This sample has more than 450,000 clones, with 70% to 80% found just once. The sequenced sample consisted of PBMCs. Receptor source: a woman between 35 and 50 years old in good health. Some clones in this sample may be carry-over from other donors' samples.

This chain connects TRBV7-3 to TRBJ2-1; D is ambiguous. Trimming left V 4 bases short and J 8 bases short, with 12 bases between. Per the germline V gene, CDR1 is SGHTA and CDR2 is FQGTGA. The CDR3 extends over 13 amino acids. The CDR3 bases are TGTGCCAGCAGCTCCTCCACGACGGATGAGCAGTTCTTC. Translating gives CASSSSTTDEQFF. Combining the CDR3 with reference TRBV7-3 and TRBJ2-1 gives the whole variable domain GAGVSQTPSNKVTEKGKYVELRCDPISGHTALYWYRQSLGQGPEFLIYFQGTGAADDSGLPNDRFFAVRPEGSVSTLKIQRTERGDSAVYLCASSSSTTDEQFFGPGTRLTVL.

This clone was seen a handful of times. This rearrangement joins TRBV4-2 to TRBJ2-7; D not resolved. This CDR3 has 13 residues. The germline V gene encodes CDR1 LGHNA and CDR2 YNFKEQ. With 0 bases removed from V and 6 bases from J, the gap between germline ends came to 9 bases. The CDR3 sequence is CASSQEWGREQYF. The CDR3 nucleotides are TGTGCCAGCAGCCAAGAATGGGGTCGCGAGCAGTACTTC.

V gene TRBV2 combines with J gene TRBJ2-5; D not resolved. The ends were cut back, 8 bases at V and 4 bases at J, with 11 bases in the middle. The CDR3 spans 12 residues. CDR1 and CDR2 (germline): SNHLY, FYNNEI. DNA for the CDR3: TGTGCCAGCGGCACCCCGGCAGAGACCCAGTACTTC. It is translated as CASGTPAETQYF.

The chain employs TRBV29-1 and TRBJ1-2; unclear D gene. The CDR3 sequence is 16 residues long. V was clipped by 2 bases and J by 0 bases, with 16 bases between them. Germline V gene data show CDR1 as SQVTM and CDR2 as ANQGSEA. CDR3 sequence reads: CSVEYTPGPTNYGYTF. Here the CDR3 DNA reads TGCAGCGTTGAATATACCCCCGGGCCCACTAACTATGGCTACACCTTC.

The table lists this clone with a few counts. V gene TRBV28 combines with J gene TRBJ1-2, with D perhaps matching TRBD1 (6 bases). The CDR3 is 11 residues long. Germline V CDR1 and CDR2: MDHEN, SYDVKM. Trimming took 5 bases from V and 7 from J, leaving 8 bases between them. The CDR3 region is CASSKTGGYTF. The CDR3 DNA sequence: TGTGCCAGCAGTAAGACAGGTGGCTACACCTTC.

The chain carries TRBV15 and TRBJ1-2; 9 bases align to TRBD1. There are 18 residues in the CDR3. Germline-derived CDR1 and CDR2 are LNHNV and YYDKDF (reference sequence). V dropped 4 bases and J dropped 2; count of bases not matched to a gene: 14. The CDR3 nucleotides read TGTGCCACCAGCACCGGACAGGGGACGACAACCAGAAACTATGGCTACACCTTC. Translation gives CATSTGQGTTTRNYGYTF.

The chain is built from TRBV7-2 and TRBJ1-2; TRBD1 is a possible D gene (6 bases). There are 15 residues in the CDR3. Germline V gene lookup returns CDR1 SGHTA and CDR2 FQGNSA. The ends were cut back, 5 bases at V and 4 bases at J, with 17 bases in the middle. DNA of the CDR3: TGTGCCAGCAGCATGTACAGGGTGTTTAGCTATGGCTACACCTTC. This encodes CASSMYRVFSYGYTF.

This chain connects TRBV9 to TRBJ2-1; possibly TRBD2 for D (5 bases). Trimming removed 4 bases from V and 9 bases from J, with 11 bases in between. The CDR3 is made up of 12 amino acids. Germline CDR1 SGDLS, CDR2 YYNGEE. This chain's CDR3 is CASSPFRGEQFF. The CDR3 nucleotides read TGTGCCAGCAGCCCCTTCCGGGGTGAGCAGTTCTTC.

The chain couples TRBV30 to TRBJ2-3; D possibly corresponds to TRBD1 (6 bases). CDR3 length equals 15 residues. V lost 4 bases, J lost 1 base, and 15 bases lay in between. Germline CDR1 and CDR2: GTSNPN and SVGIG (reference sequence). CDR3 in amino acids: CAWTPVGAGTDTQYF. The CDR3 region has the DNA TGTGCCTGGACTCCCGTGGGGGCTGGCACAGATACGCAGTATTTT.

The V gene is TRBV14, the J gene TRBJ2-2, with D hard to call. The CDR3 covers 13 residues. Trimming removed 4 bases from V and 6 bases from J, with 9 bases in between. Germline CDR1 is SGHDN and CDR2 is FVKESK. The CDR3 protein is CASSRYRSGELFF. The CDR3 region has the DNA TGTGCCAGCAGCCGATATCGGTCCGGGGAGCTGTTTTTT.

V usage is TRBV29-1 and J usage is TRBJ2-5, with 9 bases matching TRBD2. V dropped 5 bases and J dropped 5; count of bases not matched to a gene: 12. The V gene's germline CDR1 is SQVTM and CDR2 ANQGSEA. The CDR3 spans 15 residues. The CDR3 coding sequence is TGCAGCGTTTTTCTAGCGCTAGCGGGATCCGAGACCCAGTACTTC. Translation gives CSVFLALAGSETQYF.

The chain carries TRBV5-1 and TRBJ2-5; D remains ambiguous. The length of the CDR3 is 15 residues. Trimming removed 1 base at V and 0 bases at J, with 10 bases between. Per germline, CDR1 SGHRS and CDR2 YFSETQ. The CDR3 DNA sequence: TGCGCCAGCAGCTTGAGCCCTGTCAACCAAGAGACCCAGTACTTC. This gives the protein CASSLSPVNQETQYF.

The genes are TRBV14 and TRBJ1-1; D unclear. CDR1 and CDR2 from the germline V gene are SGHDN and FVKESK. With 3 bases removed from V and 1 base from J, the gap between germline ends came to 9 bases. CDR3 length: 14 amino acids. For the CDR3, the DNA is TGTGCCAGCAGCCAGGTTAATCCGAACACTGAAGCTTTCTTT. Encoded protein: CASSQVNPNTEAFF.

This chain uses TRBV5-8 with TRBJ1-5; 8 nucleotides line up with TRBD1. V lost 4 bases to trimming and J lost 5 bases; unmatched junction nucleotides: 8. The CDR3 has 15 residues. Germline CDR1 SGHTS, CDR2 YDEGEE. CDR3 loop: CASSRGQASYQPQHF. CDR3 coding DNA: TGTGCCAGCAGCCGGGGACAGGCGAGTTATCAGCCCCAGCATTTT.

The chain employs TRBV28 and TRBJ1-5; tentatively, D is TRBD1 (5 bases). V was cut by 6 bases and J by 4 bases, with 13 bases left in between. The CDR3 loop spans 14 amino acids. The germline V gene has CDR1 MDHEN and CDR2 SYDVKM. The CDR3 is CASRGGNTNQPQHF. CDR3 coding DNA: TGTGCCAGCAGGGGGGGAAATACTAATCAGCCCCAGCATTTT.

The chain couples TRBV4-1 to TRBJ2-7, with 9 bases lining up with TRBD2. CDR1 and CDR2 (germline): MGHRA, YSYEKL. The CDR3 totals 16 residues. After removal of 2 bases from V and 2 bases from J, the junction contained 7 bases not matched to a gene. The CDR3 spells CASSQLLAGPAYEQYF. In nucleotides, the CDR3 is TGCGCCAGCAGCCAACTTCTAGCGGGACCCGCCTACGAGCAGTACTTC.

This chain connects TRBV27 to TRBJ2-7, with no clear D. The V end was cut by 7 bases, the J end by 2 bases, with 18 bases between. Germline assignment: CDR1 MNHEY and CDR2 SMNVEV (reference sequence). The CDR3 loop spans 15 amino acids. DNA for the CDR3: TGTGCCAGCAACCCTTTCGGTCCTAGTCCCTACGAGCAGTACTTC. Translation: CASNPFGPSPYEQYF.

In its sample, this clone was seen once. J is TRBJ1-5 and V is TRBV7-9; 9 bases are shared with TRBD1. Germline lookup yields CDR1 SEHNR and CDR2 FQNEAQ (reference sequence). There are 17 residues in the CDR3. V dropped 1 base and J dropped 3; count of bases not matched to a gene: 7. The CDR3 loop is CASSLGGTGSPNQPQHF. In DNA, the CDR3 is TGTGCCAGCAGCTTAGGGGGGACAGGGTCTCCCAATCAGCCCCAGCATTTT.

This clone was seen a few times. The CDR3 DNA is TGTGCCAGCAGTCCCATAGCGCAAACCAATGAGCAGTTCTTC. The encoded protein is CASSPIAQTNEQFF. V gene TRBV27 combines with J gene TRBJ2-1, with D possibly being TRBD2 (5 bases). Per germline, CDR1 MNHEY and CDR2 SMNVEV (reference sequence). The CDR3 has 14 residues. V lost 5 bases to trimming and J lost 6 bases, with 14 bases between them.

The chain carries TRBV5-6 and TRBJ2-5; TRBD2 agrees at 10 bases. With 4 bases clipped from V and 2 bases from J, the junction kept 2 bases outside the gene matches. Germline CDR1 is SGHDT and CDR2 is YYEEEE. The CDR3 is made up of 14 amino acids. The CDR3 protein is CASSNSGRQETQYF. CDR3 DNA: TGTGCCAGCAGCAATAGCGGGAGGCAAGAGACCCAGTACTTC.

The table lists this clone with a few counts. This chain links TRBV25-1 with TRBJ2-5, with 9 bases lining up with TRBD1. The CDR3 consists of 16 residues. With 3 bases clipped from V and 4 bases from J, the junction kept 9 bases outside the gene matches. CDR1 MGHDK and CDR2 SYGVNS come from the germline V gene. The CDR3 sequence is CASSDPGTGRGETQYF. DNA for the CDR3: TGTGCCAGCAGTGATCCGGGGACAGGGCGGGGAGAGACCCAGTACTTC. Looking up the rest from reference TRBV25-1 and TRBJ2-5 gives the full variable domain: EADIYQTPRYLVIGTGKKITLECSQTMGHDKMYWYQQDPGMELHLIHYSYGVNSTEKGDLSSESTVSRIRTEHFPLTLESARPSHTSQYLCASSDPGTGRGETQYFGPGTRLLVL.

The table lists this clone with a few counts. The J gene is TRBJ2-1, the V gene TRBV7-8, with TRBD2 matching 10 bases. CDR3 length equals 18 residues. The germline CDR1 and CDR2 sequences are SGHVS and FQNEAQ. V dropped 2 bases and J dropped 2; count of bases not matched to a gene: 9. The CDR3 loop is CASSLLPSGSLAYNEQFF. As DNA, the CDR3 is TGTGCCAGCAGCTTACTTCCTAGCGGGAGCCTCGCCTACAATGAGCAGTTCTTC.

J is TRBJ1-1 and V is TRBV28; D perhaps matches TRBD1 (6 bases). Per germline, CDR1 MDHEN and CDR2 SYDVKM. The V and J ends lost 6 bases and 5 bases respectively, with 16 bases between them. This CDR3 spans 14 amino acids. This CDR3 reads CASRKQGRGTEAFF. In DNA form, the CDR3 reads TGTGCCAGCAGGAAACAGGGTAGAGGTACTGAAGCTTTCTTT.

The chain carries TRBV12-5 and TRBJ2-2; TRBD1 aligns across 8 bases. The ends lost 1 base at V and 5 bases at J; junction bases unmatched: 12. CDR1 is LGHNT and CDR2 is FRNRAP in the germline V gene. The CDR3 has 18 residues. CDR3 sequence reads: CASGLERADRGSTGELFF. The CDR3 DNA reads TGTGCTAGTGGTTTGGAAAGGGCCGACAGGGGCTCGACCGGGGAGCTGTTTTTT.

This clone appeared a few times. The chain recombines TRBV4-1 with TRBJ2-4; TRBD2 aligns across 16 bases. Germline V gives CDR1 MGHRA, CDR2 YSYEKL. V gave up 1 base and J gave up 1 base; unmatched junction bases: 4. CDR3 size: 19 residues. The DNA for the CDR3 is TGCGCCAGCAGCCAAGCGGGACTAGCGGGAGGGCCCGCCAAAAACATTCAGTACTTC. Residues: CASSQAGLAGGPAKNIQYF.

This clone was counted a few times. The chain has TRBV2 and TRBJ1-1, with a weak D call TRBD1 (5 bases). The CDR3 loop spans 13 amino acids. From germline, CDR1 is SNHLY and CDR2 FYNNEI. The V gene lost 7 bases and the J gene lost 1 base, with 10 bases spanning the gap. CDR3: CASTGPRNTEAFF. CDR3 DNA sequence: TGTGCCAGCACGGGACCTAGGAACACTGAAGCTTTCTTT.

V and J are TRBV14 and TRBJ2-7; 7 bases match TRBD1. V dropped 4 bases and J dropped 2; count of bases not matched to a gene: 2. The CDR3 is 13 residues long. The germline CDR1 and CDR2 sequences are SGHDN and FVKESK. CDR3 protein: CASSPGTAYEQYF. The CDR3 DNA reads as TGTGCCAGCAGCCCTGGGACAGCCTACGAGCAGTACTTC. The full variable domain, rest sourced from reference TRBV14 and TRBJ2-7, is EAGVTQFPSHSVIEKGQTVTLRCDPISGHDNLYWYRRVMGKEIKFLLHFVKESKQDESGMPNNRFLAERTGGTYSTLKVQPAELEDSGVYFCASSPGTAYEQYFGPGTRLTVT.

This chain connects TRBV15 to TRBJ1-1; no reliable D call. This CDR3 is 15 amino acids long. V was shortened by 0 bases and J by 1 base, with 9 bases between the two germline ends. Germline V CDR1 and CDR2: LNHNV, YYDKDF (reference sequence). CDR3 amino acids: CATSRDLRENTEAFF. The CDR3 bases are TGTGCCACCAGCAGAGATCTACGGGAGAACACTGAAGCTTTCTTT.

The chain recombines TRBV5-1 with TRBJ2-7; perhaps TRBD2 as D (5 bases). Looked up from germline, CDR1 is SGHRS and CDR2 is YFSETQ. CDR3 size: 12 residues. The ends were cut back, 5 bases at V and 4 bases at J, with 10 bases in the middle. In DNA, the CDR3 is TGCGCCAGCAGAGACGAGGGATACGAGCAGTACTTC. It yields the protein CASRDEGYEQYF.

The rearrangement links TRBV15 to TRBJ2-3; D remains unclear. The V gene's germline CDR1 is LNHNV and CDR2 YYDKDF (reference sequence). This CDR3 has 16 residues. V was clipped by 0 bases and J by 5 bases, with 15 bases between them. The DNA for the CDR3 is TGTGCCACCAGCAGAGAAGGTGGTTCGGCTGGAGATACGCAGTATTTT. Translation gives CATSREGGSAGDTQYF.